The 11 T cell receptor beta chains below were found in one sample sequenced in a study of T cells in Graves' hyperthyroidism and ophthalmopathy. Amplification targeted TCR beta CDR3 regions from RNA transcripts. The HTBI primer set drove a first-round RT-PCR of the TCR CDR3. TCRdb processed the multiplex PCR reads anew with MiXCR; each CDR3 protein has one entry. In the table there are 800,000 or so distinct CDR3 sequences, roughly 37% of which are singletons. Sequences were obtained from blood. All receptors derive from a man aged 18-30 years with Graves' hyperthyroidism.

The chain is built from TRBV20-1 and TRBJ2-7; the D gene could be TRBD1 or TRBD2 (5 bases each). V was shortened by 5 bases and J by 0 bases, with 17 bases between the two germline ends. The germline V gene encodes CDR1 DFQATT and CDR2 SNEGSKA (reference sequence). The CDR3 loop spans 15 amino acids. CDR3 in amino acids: CSAAPGTGSSYEQYF. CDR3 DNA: TGCAGTGCTGCGCCCGGGACCGGCAGCTCCTACGAGCAGTACTTC.

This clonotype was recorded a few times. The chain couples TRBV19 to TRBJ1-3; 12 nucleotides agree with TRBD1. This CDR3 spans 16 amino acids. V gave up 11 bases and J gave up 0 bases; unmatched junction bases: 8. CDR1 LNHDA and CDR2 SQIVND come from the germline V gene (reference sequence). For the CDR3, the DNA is TGTGCCTCCGGGACAGGGGGCTCAAGCTCTGGAAACACCATATATTTT. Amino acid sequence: CASGTGGSSSGNTIYF.

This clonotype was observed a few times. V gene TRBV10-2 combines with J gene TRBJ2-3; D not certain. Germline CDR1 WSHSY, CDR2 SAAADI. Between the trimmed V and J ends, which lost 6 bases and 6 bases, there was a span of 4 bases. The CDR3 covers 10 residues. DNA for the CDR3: TGCGCCAGCAGGGCGGATACGCAGTATTTT. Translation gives CASRADTQYF.

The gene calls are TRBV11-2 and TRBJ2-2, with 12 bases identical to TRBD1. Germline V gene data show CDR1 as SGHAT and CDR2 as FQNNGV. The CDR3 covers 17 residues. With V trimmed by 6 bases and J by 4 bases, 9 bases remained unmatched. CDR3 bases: TGTGCCAGCAGTTACGCCGGGACAGGGGGCGGCACCGGGGAGCTGTTTTTT. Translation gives CASSYAGTGGGTGELFF.

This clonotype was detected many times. The CDR3 nucleotides read TGTGCCAGCAGAACGACAGGCGCGGGCGAGCAGTACTTC. This codes for CASRTTGAGEQYF. The chain employs TRBV28 and TRBJ2-7, with D possibly TRBD1 on 6 matching bases. Germline V gene data show CDR1 as MDHEN and CDR2 as SYDVKM. This CDR3 contains 13 residues. Trimming removed 6 bases from V and 6 bases from J, with 15 bases in between.

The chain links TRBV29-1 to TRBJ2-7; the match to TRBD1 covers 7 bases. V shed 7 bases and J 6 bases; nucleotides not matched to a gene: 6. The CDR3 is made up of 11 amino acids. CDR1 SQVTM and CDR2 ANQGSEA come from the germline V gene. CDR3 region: CSAVDRLEQYF. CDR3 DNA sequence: TGCAGCGCCGTGGACAGGCTCGAGCAGTACTTC.

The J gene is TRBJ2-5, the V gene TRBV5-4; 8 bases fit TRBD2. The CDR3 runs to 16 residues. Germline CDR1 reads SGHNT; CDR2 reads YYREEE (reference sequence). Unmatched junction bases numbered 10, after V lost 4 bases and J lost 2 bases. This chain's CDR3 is CASSQVRPGGQETQYF. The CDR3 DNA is TGTGCCAGCAGCCAAGTGAGACCGGGAGGGCAAGAGACCCAGTACTTC.

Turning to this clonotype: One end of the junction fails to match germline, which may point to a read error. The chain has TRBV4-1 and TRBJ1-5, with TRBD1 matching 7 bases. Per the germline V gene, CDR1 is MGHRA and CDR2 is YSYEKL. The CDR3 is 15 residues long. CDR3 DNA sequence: TGTGCCGGCAGCTTGGGACAGTTTAGCAATCAGCCCCAGCATTTT. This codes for CAGSLGQFSNQPQHF.

CDR3 bases: TGTGCCATCAGCTTTGGAGGGGGGGGCTACACCTTC. Protein sequence: CAISFGGGGYTF. The chain is built from TRBV10-3 and TRBJ1-2; D is perhaps TRBD1 (6 bases). Trimming removed 6 bases from V and 8 bases from J, with 13 bases in between. Looked up from germline, CDR1 is ENHRY and CDR2 is SYGVKD. There are 12 residues in the CDR3.

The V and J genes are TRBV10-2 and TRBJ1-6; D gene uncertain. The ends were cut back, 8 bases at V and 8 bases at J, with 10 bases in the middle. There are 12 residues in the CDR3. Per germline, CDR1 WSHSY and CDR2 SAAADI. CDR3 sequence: CASLARDSPLHF. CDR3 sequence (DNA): TGCGCCAGCTTGGCAAGGGATTCACCCCTCCACTTT.

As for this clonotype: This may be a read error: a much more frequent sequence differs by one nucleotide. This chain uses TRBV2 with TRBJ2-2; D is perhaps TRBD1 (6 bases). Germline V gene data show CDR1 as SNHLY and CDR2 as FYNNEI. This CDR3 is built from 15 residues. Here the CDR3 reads CAGSEDRRNTGELFF. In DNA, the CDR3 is TGTGCCGGCAGTGAAGACAGGCGGAACACCGGGGAGCTGTTTTTT.